These T cell receptor beta chains were read from a single sample in a study of patients and donors after allogeneic stem cell transplantation. TCRdb re-derived calls from the RT-PCR reads in MiXCR, one entry per CDR3 protein. The sample has approximately 17,000 distinct CDR3 sequences, approximately 25% seen once. Sequencing was carried out using blood, either unsorted or a sorted T cell fraction (not recorded which). Receptors originate from a human donor who was either an allogeneic HSCT recipient or a stem cell or donor lymphocyte infusion donor (not recorded which). It is not recorded whose cells these are; they may come from a transplant donor. CDR3s include the opening cysteine and the closing phenylalanine or tryptophan. D genes are given only for firm matches. A clone size is listed for some rows: how often the clone was seen (once, few, many), or a class if it is expanded.

D gene,J gene,clone size,V gene,CDR3 DNA,CDR3 protein
TRBD1,TRBJ1-6,medium-sized,TRBV20-1,TGCAGTGCCAAGGACAGGGCAGGACTCTCACCCCTCCACTTT,CSAKDRAGLSPLHF
-,TRBJ1-6,medium-sized,TRBV6-6,TGTGCCAGCAGTTACGGTTGGCAGTCTCAGGGTAATTCACCCCTCCACTTT,CASSYGWQSQGNSPLHF
-,TRBJ1-1,many,TRBV27,TGTGCCAGCACAGAACTGTACAGTGAAGCTTTCTTT,CASTELYSEAFF
TRBD1,TRBJ1-4,-,TRBV5-1,TGCGCCAGCAGCTTGTCGACAGGGCAGGAAAAACTGTTTTTT,CASSLSTGQEKLFF
TRBD1,TRBJ1-3,-,TRBV6-6,TGTGCCAGCAGCCGGGACAGGGGAATAGGAAACACCATATATTTT,CASSRDRGIGNTIYF
-,TRBJ1-4,-,TRBV7-2,TGTGCCAGCAGCTTAGTCGGTCTTGGGGATGAAAAACTGTTTTTT,CASSLVGLGDEKLFF
-,TRBJ1-1,many,TRBV29-1,TGCAGCGTTCTCCGGGTCCCGAACACTGAAGCTTTCTTT,CSVLRVPNTEAFF
-,TRBJ2-5,few,TRBV10-3,TGTGCCATCAGTGATATGTCAGGGGAGACCCAGTACTTC,CAISDMSGETQYF
-,TRBJ1-2,medium-sized,TRBV12-3/TRBV12-4,TGTGCCAGCAGTTTCGGTCCACCGTACTATGGCTACACCTTC,CASSFGPPYYGYTF
-,TRBJ2-3,-,TRBV6-1,TGTGCCAGCAGTGAAGGGGGGATCGGGAATACGCAGTATTTT,CASSEGGIGNTQYF